This TCR beta chain was retrieved from a study of blood T cell repertoires in COVID-19. Study-level background: The United States, Italy and Spain were the sources of the acute and convalescent COVID-19 samples. From T cells, B-cell-depleted T cells, or PBMCs came the material, which was cDNA or gDNA.

In the original analysis: Using reference gene primer amplification, nucleated cell counts were estimated. The assay was immunoSEQ multiplex PCR, and TCRdb's table has in-frame clones only and misses some. That table gives V, J and clone size, and the DNA gave D and trimming. The sample has around 250,000 clones, roughly 89% seen once. In germline, CDR1 is MNHNS, CDR2 SASEGT. CDR3 length: 17 residues. V shed 4 bases, J shed 2 bases, and the junction held 9 bases outside the gene matches. This sequence originates from a man aged 30 to 45 who had recovered from COVID-19. This rearrangement joins TRBV6-1 to TRBJ1-2; 11 bases map to TRBD1. Sample: peripheral blood. The CDR3 loop is CASSVLAGQGENYGYTF. The CDR3 region has the DNA TGTGCCAGCAGTGTACTCGCGGGACAGGGGGAGAACTATGGCTACACCTTC.